This section outlines one TCR beta chain sequence together with its context. What it binds is not known. PCR employed 60 Vbeta and 13 Jbeta primers. The assay was immunoSEQ multiplex PCR, and TCRdb's table has in-frame clones only and misses some. The sample totals some 51,000 clones. The J segment lost 5 bases and the V segment lost 5 bases, leaving 9 bases of the junction unmatched. The CDR3 spans 15 residues. From germline, CDR1 is MNHEY and CDR2 SMNVEV (reference sequence). These data belong to a study of cytomegalovirus exposure and HLA in healthy donors. The overall study: An analysis done earlier identified about 120 million unique TCR beta sequences from 200 million or so T cells. Regarding the study as a whole: Later work showed greater clonal expansion in HLA-associated TCR beta chains than in equally common others.

Sample: PBMCs. This TCR was sampled from a man aged 40-55 years in good health and CMV-seropositive. The chain has TRBV27 and TRBJ1-2; 9 nucleotides line up with TRBD1. For the CDR3, the DNA is TGTGCCAGCAGTCCCGCCACCGGGACAGGGTATGGCTACACCTTC. This encodes CASSPATGTGYGYTF.